This record concerns one T cell receptor beta chain sequence. Germline V CDR1 and CDR2: MNHEY, SMNVEV (reference sequence). This CDR3 spans 13 amino acids. Unmatched junction bases numbered 10, after V lost 11 bases and J lost 5 bases. Individual cDNA molecules received unique molecular identifiers in the library. MiXCR, run by TCRdb on the RACE reads, gives a single entry per CDR3 protein. Among over 300,000 distinct CDR3 sequences, 5.1% were seen once, and the ten largest hold 2.5% to 3%. The time point here: pre-sensitization, week 0. Treatment noted: therapeutic diphenylcyclopropenone sensitization with weekly scalp DPC. The data derive from a study of human T cells and chemical hapten exposure. As for the study in general: Patch tests containing 0.01% DPC, applied to the upper back, were read at 6 days.

The source material was whole blood, sampled in connection with sensitization to the hapten diphenylcyclopropenone (DPC). This sequence joins TRBV27 and TRBJ2-3, with TRBD2 matching over 7 bases. This sequence was found in a woman aged 45-65 years with alopecia areata. Some clones in this sample may be carry-over from other donors' samples. The DNA for the CDR3 is TGTGCCGCCGCTGAGACTAGCCTAGATACGCAGTATTTT. This sequence encodes CAAAETSLDTQYF.